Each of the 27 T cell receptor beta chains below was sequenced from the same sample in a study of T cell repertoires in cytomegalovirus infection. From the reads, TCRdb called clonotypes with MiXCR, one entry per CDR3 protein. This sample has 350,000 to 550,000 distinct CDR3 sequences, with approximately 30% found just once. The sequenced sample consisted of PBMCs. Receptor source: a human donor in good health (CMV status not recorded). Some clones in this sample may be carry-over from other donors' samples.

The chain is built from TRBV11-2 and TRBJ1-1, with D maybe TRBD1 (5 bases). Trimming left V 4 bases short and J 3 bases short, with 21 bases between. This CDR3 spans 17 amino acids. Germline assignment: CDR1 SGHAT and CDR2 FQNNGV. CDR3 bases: TGTGCCAGCAGCTCTCAGGGTAACGGGCGAGCGGACACTGAAGCTTTCTTT. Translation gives CASSSQGNGRADTEAFF. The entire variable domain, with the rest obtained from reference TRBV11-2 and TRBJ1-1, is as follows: EAGVAQSPRYKIIEKRQSVAFWCNPISGHATLYWYQQILGQGPKLLIQFQNNGVVDDSQLPKDRFSAERLKGVDSTLKIQPAKLEDSAVYLCASSSQGNGRADTEAFFGQGTRLTVV.

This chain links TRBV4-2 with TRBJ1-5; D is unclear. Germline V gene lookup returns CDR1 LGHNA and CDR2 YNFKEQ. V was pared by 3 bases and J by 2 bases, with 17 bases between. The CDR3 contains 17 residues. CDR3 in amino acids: CASSQPSEGMGNQPQHF. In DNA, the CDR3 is TGTGCCAGCAGCCAGCCATCTGAGGGAATGGGCAATCAGCCCCAGCATTTT.

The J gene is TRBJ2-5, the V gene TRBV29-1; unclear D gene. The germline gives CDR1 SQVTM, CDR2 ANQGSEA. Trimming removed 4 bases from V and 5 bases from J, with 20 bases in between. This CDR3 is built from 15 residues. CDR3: CSVAGVVNGRETQYF. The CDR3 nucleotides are TGCAGCGTTGCTGGGGTTGTGAACGGGCGTGAGACCCAGTACTTC.

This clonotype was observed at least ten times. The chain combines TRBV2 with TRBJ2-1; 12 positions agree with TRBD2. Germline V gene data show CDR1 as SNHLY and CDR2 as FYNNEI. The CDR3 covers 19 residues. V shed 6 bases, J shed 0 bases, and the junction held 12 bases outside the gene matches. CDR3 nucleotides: TGTGCCAGCAGGGGGTTTCCTAGCGGGGGGGCGAGCTCCTACAATGAGCAGTTCTTC. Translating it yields CASRGFPSGGASSYNEQFF. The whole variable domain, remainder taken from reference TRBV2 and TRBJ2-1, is EPEVTQTPSHQVTQMGQEVILRCVPISNHLYFYWYRQILGQKVEFLVSFYNNEISEKSEIFDDQFSVERPDGSNFTLKIRSTKLEDSAMYFCASRGFPSGGASSYNEQFFGPGTRLTVL.

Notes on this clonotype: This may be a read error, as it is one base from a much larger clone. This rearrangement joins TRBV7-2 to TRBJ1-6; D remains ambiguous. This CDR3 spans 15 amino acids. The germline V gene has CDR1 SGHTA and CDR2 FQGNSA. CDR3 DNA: TGTGCCAGCAGCTTGGCGAACCAGTATAAGTCACCCCTCCACTTT. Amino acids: CASSLANQYKSPLHF.

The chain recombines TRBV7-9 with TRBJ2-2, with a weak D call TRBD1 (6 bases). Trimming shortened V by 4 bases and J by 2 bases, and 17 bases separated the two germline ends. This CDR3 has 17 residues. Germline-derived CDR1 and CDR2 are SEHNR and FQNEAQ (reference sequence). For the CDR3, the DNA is TGTGCCAGCAGCTCTCTCACAGGGTGGGCTAACACCGGGGAGCTGTTTTTT. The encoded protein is CASSSLTGWANTGELFF. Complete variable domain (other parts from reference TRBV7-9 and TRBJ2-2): DTGVSQNPRHKITKRGQNVTFRCDPISEHNRLYWYRQTLGQGPEFLTYFQNEAQLEKSRLLSDRFSAERPKGSFSTLEIQRTEQGDSAMYLCASSSLTGWANTGELFFGEGSRLTVL.

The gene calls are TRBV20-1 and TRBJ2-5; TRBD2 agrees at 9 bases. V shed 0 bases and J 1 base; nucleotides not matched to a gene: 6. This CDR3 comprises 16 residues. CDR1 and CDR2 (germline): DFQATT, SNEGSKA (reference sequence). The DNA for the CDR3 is TGCAGTGCTAGAGAGCGGCTAGCGGGGACCCAAGAGACCCAGTACTTC. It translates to CSARERLAGTQETQYF.

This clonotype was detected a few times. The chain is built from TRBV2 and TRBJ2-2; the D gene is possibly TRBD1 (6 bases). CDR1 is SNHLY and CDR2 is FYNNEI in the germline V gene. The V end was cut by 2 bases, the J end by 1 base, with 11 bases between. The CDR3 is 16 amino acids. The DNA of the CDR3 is TGTGCCAGCAGTGAAAGGGGGTTTAGGAACACCGGGGAGCTGTTTTTT. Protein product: CASSERGFRNTGELFF.

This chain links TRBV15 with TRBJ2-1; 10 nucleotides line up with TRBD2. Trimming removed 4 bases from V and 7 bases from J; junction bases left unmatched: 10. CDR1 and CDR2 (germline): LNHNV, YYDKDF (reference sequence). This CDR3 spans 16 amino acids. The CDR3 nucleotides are TGTGCCACCAGCACCAGGACTAGCGGACCAGGAAATGAGCAGTTCTTC. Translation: CATSTRTSGPGNEQFF.

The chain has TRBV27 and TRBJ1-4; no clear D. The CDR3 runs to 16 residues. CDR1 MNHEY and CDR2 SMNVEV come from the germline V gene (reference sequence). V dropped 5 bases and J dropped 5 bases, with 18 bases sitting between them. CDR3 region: CASSPHRAGRNEKLFF. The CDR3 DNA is TGTGCCAGCAGTCCCCACCGAGCCGGGCGAAATGAAAAACTGTTTTTT.

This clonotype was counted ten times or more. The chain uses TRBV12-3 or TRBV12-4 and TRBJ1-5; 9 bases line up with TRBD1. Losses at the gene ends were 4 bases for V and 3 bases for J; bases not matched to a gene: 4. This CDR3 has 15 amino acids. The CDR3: CASSSQGAVNQPQHF. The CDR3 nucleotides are TGTGCCAGCAGTTCACAGGGGGCGGTCAATCAGCCCCAGCATTTT.

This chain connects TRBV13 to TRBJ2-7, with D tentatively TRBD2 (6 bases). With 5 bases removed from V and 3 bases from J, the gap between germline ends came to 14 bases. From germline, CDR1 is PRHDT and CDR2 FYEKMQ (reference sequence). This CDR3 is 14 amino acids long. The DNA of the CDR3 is TGTGCCAGCAGCGGGGCGGGGACGGTCTACGAGCAGTACTTC. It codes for CASSGAGTVYEQYF.

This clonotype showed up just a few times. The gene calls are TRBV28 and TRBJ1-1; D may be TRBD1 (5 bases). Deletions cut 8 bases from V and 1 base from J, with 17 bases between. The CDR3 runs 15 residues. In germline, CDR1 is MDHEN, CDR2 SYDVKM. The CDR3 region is CASSDGGAGNTEAFF. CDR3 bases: TGTGCCAGCTCCGATGGAGGGGCCGGGAACACTGAAGCTTTCTTT.

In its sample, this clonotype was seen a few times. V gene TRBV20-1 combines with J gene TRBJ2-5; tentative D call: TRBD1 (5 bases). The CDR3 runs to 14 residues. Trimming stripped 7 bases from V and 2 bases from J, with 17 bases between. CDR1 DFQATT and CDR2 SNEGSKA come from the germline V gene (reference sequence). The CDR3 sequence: CSGRETESQETQYF. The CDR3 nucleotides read TGCAGTGGGAGAGAGACAGAATCGCAAGAGACCCAGTACTTC.

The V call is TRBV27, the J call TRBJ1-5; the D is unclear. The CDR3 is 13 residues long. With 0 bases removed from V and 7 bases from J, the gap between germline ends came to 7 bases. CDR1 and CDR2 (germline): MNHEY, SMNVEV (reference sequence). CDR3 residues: CASSLSIRQPQHF. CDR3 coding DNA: TGTGCCAGCAGTTTATCGATTAGGCAGCCCCAGCATTTT.

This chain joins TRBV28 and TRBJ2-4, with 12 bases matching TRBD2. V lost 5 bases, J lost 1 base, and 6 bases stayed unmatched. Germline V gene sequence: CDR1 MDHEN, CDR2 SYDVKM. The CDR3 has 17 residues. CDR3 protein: CASSGRGLAGAKNIQYF. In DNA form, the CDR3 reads TGTGCCAGCAGTGGGAGAGGACTAGCGGGGGCCAAAAACATTCAGTACTTC.

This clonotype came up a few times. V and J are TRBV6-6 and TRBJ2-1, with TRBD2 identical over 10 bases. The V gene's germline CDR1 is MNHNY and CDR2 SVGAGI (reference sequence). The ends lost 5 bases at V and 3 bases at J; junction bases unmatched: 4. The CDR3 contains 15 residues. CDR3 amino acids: CASSQLAGSYNEQFF. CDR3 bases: TGTGCCAGCAGTCAACTAGCGGGGAGCTACAATGAGCAGTTCTTC.

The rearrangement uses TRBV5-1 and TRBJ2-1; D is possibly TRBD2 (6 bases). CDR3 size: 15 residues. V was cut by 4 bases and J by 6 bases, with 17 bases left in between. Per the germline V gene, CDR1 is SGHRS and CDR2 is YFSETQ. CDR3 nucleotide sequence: TGCGCCAGCAGCGGCGGGGCCCCTGCGGTCAATGAGCAGTTCTTC. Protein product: CASSGGAPAVNEQFF.

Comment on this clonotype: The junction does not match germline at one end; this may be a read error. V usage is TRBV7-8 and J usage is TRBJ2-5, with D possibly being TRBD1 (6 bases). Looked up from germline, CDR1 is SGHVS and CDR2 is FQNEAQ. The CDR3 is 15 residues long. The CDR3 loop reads CASSTRNQGSETQDF. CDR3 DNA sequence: TGTGCCAGCAGCACCCGCAACCAGGGGTCGGAGACCCAGGACTTC.

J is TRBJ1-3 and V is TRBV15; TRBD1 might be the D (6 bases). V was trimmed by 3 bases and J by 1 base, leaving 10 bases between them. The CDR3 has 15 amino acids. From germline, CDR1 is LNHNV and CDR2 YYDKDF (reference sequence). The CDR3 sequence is CATSRDRTSGNTIYF. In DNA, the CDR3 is TGTGCCACCAGCAGGGACAGAACGTCTGGAAACACCATATATTTT.

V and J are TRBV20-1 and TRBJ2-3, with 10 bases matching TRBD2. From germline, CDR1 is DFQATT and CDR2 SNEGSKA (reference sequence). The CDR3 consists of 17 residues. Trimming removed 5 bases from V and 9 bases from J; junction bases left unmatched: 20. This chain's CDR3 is CSAEAYTSGGAPETQYF. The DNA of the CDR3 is TGCAGTGCTGAAGCTTACACCAGCGGGGGGGCCCCGGAAACGCAGTATTTT.

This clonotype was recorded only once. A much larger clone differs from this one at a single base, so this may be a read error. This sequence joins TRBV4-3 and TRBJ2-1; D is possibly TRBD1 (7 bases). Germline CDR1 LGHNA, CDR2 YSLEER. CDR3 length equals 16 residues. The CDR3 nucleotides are TGCGCCAGCAGGCAAGATATAGGCCAGGGGGGCAATGAGCAGTTCTTC. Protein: CASRQDIGQGGNEQFF.

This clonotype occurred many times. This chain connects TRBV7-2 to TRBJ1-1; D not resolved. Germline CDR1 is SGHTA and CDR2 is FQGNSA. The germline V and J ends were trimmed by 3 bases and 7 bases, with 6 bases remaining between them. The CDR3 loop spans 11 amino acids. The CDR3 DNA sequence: TGTGCCAGCAGCTTTCGACATGAAGCTTTCTTT. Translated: CASSFRHEAFF.

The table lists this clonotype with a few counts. The CDR3 loop is CASSSIREPQHF. The DNA of the CDR3 is TGTGCCAGCAGCTCAATCCGGGAGCCCCAGCATTTT. The chain links TRBV7-8 to TRBJ1-5, with no clear D. The CDR3 spans 12 residues. Trimming cost V 4 bases and J 8 bases, with 9 bases left between them. The V gene's germline CDR1 is SGHVS and CDR2 FQNEAQ. Full variable domain (missing parts from reference TRBV7-8 and TRBJ1-5): GAGVSQSPRYKVAKRGQDVALRCDPISGHVSLFWYQQALGQGPEFLTYFQNEAQLDKSGLPSDRFFAERPEGSVSTLKIQRTQQEDSAVYLCASSSIREPQHFGDGTRLSIL.

This CDR3 is CASSERFEGVRKETQYF. Here the CDR3 DNA reads TGTGCCAGCAGTGAAAGGTTTGAGGGGGTAAGAAAAGAGACCCAGTACTTC. This chain uses TRBV6-1 with TRBJ2-5; D may be TRBD1 (6 bases). V was clipped by 2 bases and J by 3 bases, with 19 bases between them. Germline loops: CDR1 MNHNS, CDR2 SASEGT. The CDR3 covers 17 residues.

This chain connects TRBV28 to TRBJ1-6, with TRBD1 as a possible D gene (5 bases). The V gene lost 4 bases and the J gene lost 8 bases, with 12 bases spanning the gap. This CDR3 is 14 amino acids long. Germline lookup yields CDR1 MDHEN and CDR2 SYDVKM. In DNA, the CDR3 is TGTGCCAGCAGTTGGGGGGACGGTTATTCACCCCTCCACTTT. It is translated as CASSWGDGYSPLHF.

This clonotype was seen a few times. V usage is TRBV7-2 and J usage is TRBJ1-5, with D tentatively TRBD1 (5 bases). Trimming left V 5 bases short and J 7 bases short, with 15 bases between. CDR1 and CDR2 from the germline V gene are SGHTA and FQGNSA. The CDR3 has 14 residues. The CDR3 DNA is TGTGCCAGCAGCCCCAAGACGGGGACGCAGCCCCAGCATTTT. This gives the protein CASSPKTGTQPQHF.